This TCR beta chain was sequenced during a study of identical twins. Study-level points and caveats: Insertion counts were lower in abundant cord blood beta clonotypes, a trend that memory repertoires did not show.

TCRdb re-derived calls from the 5' RACE reads in MiXCR, one entry per CDR3 protein. Of fewer than 550,000 distinct CDR3 sequences in the sample, roughly 15% are singletons; the top ten hold 0.44%. This clonotype was seen a few times. Its antigen is unidentified. Germline V gives CDR1 ENHRY, CDR2 SYGVKD. This CDR3 is 14 amino acids long. The V gene lost 4 bases and the J gene lost 5 bases, with 14 bases spanning the gap. The same sample was also used in a study of yellow fever vaccine responses in identical twins.

This clonotype originated in a woman aged 18-29 years in good health. The sequenced sample consisted of CD4+ T cells sorted from blood. This sequence joins TRBV10-3 and TRBJ1-2; possible D gene TRBD1, 6 bases. The CDR3 here is CAISGPDRNYGYTF. In DNA form, the CDR3 reads TGTGCCATCAGTGGTCCAGACAGGAATTATGGCTACACCTTC.